A few counts support the clone carrying this T cell receptor beta chain. What it recognizes is unknown. This specimen belongs to a study of shared clonotypes between healthy human individuals. A deep-level run was used for the assay. Genomic DNA per cell subset filled all wells of several immunoSEQ plates. Method: immunoSEQ multiplex PCR; TCRdb's copy keeps in-frame clones and lacks some. The sample contains about 490,000 clones, around 73% of which appear only once. Nashville, Tennessee was home to all donors, each a Caucasian adult. General study points: Among donors, sharing of clonotypes was expected to be affected by sequencing depth.

Sequencing was performed on PBMCs. The sequence was collected from a woman between 40 and 55 years old in good health. Some clones in this sample may be carry-over from other donors' samples.

The CDR3 protein is CSVHRDRGAEQFF. Written as DNA, the CDR3 is TGCAGCGTTCACCGGGACAGGGGGGCTGAGCAGTTCTTC. The chain joins TRBV29-1 to TRBJ2-1; the match to TRBD1 covers 11 bases. V dropped 5 bases and J dropped 9; count of bases not matched to a gene: 6. The CDR3 consists of 13 residues. Germline values: CDR1 SQVTM, CDR2 ANQGSEA.